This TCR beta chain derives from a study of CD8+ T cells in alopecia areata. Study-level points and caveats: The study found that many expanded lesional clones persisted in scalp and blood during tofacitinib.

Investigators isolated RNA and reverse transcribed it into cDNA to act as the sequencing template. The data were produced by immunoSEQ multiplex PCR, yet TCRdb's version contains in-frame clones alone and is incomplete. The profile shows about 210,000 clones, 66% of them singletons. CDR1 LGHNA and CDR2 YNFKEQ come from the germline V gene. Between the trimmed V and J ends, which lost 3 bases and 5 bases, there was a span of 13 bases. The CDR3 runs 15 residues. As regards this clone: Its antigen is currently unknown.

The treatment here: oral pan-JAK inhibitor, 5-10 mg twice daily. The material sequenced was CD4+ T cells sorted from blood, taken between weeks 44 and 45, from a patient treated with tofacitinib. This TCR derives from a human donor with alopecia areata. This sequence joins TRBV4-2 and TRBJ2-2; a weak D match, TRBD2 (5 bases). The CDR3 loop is CASSQAPTGTGELFF. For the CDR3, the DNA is TGTGCCAGCAGCCAGGCCCCGACGGGGACCGGGGAGCTGTTTTTT.